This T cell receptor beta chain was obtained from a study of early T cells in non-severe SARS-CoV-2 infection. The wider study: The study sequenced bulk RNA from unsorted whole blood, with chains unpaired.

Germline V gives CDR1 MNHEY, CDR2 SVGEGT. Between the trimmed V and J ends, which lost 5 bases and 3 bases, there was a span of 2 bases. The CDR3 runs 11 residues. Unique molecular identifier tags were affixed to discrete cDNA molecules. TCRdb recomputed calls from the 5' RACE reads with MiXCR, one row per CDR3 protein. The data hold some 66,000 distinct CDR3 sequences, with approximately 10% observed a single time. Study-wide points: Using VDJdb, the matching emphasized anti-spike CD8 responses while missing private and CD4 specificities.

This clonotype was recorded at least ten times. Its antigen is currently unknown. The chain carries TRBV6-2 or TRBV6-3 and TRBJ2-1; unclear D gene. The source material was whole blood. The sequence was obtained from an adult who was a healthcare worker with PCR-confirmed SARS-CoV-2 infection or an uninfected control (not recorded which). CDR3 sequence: CASSNYNEQFF. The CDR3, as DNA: TGTGCCAGCAGTAACTACAATGAGCAGTTCTTC.